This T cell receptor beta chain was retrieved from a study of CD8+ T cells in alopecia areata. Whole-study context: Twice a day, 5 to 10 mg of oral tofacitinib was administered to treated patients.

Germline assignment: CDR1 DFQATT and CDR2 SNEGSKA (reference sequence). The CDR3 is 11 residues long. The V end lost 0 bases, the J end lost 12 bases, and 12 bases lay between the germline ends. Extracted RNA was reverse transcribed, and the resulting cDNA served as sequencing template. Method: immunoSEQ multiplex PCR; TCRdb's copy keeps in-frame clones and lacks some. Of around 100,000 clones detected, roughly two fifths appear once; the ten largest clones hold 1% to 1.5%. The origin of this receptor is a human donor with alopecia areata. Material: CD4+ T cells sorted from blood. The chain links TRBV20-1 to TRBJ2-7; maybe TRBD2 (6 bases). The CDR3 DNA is TGCAGTGCTAGAGATCGGGAGACTCGGTACTTC. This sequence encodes CSARDRETRYF.